This entry features one T cell receptor (beta chain) sequence. The data originate from a study of blood T cell repertoires in COVID-19. Study overall: Researchers got acute and convalescent COVID-19 samples from the United States, Italy and Spain.

The repertoire was sequenced with immunoSEQ multiplex PCR; TCRdb's copy has only in-frame clones and lacks some. The table includes approximately 240,000 clones, about 88% detected once. Per the germline V gene, CDR1 is KGHDR and CDR2 is SFDVKD. After removal of 9 bases from V and 0 bases from J, the junction contained 0 bases not matched to a gene. The length of the CDR3 is 15 residues. Sequenced material: peripheral blood. The rearrangement links TRBV24-1 to TRBJ2-1; 14 bases match TRBD2. The receptor was isolated from a man in his fifties or sixties who had recovered from COVID-19. The CDR3 nucleotides are TGTGCCACCGGGACTAGCGGGAGCTCCTACAATGAGCAGTTCTTC. Translated: CATGTSGSSYNEQFF.